Listed here is a single TCR beta chain. This CDR3 spans 12 amino acids. Looked up from germline, CDR1 is LNHDA and CDR2 is SQIVND (reference sequence). Trimming took 6 bases from V and 5 from J, leaving 8 bases between them. Only in-frame clones appear in the TCRdb table, and some are missing; sequencing was by immunoSEQ multiplex PCR. The sample carries around 120,000 clones, approximately 94% recorded once. These data originate in a study of control samples from healthy donors and cancer patients. The TCR was taken from a man younger than 45 in good health. Sequences were obtained from blood. The rearrangement joins TRBV19 to TRBJ1-5, with a weak D call TRBD1 (6 bases). CDR3 DNA: TGTGCCAGTAGGGCAGGGGATCAGCCCCAGCATTTT. This gives the protein CASRAGDQPQHF.